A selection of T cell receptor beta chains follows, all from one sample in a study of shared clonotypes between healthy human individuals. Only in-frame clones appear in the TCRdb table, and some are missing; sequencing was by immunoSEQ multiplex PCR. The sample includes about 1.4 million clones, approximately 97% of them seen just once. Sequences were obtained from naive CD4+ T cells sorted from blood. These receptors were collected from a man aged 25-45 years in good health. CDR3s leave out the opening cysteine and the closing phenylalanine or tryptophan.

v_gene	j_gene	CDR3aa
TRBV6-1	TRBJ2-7	ASTKREGPYEQY
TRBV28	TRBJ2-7	ASTLTGPSYEQY
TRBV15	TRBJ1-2	ATSFRRVSPSDDYGYT
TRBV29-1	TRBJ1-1	SGGQANEAF
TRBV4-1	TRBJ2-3	ASSQDQLAGDTQY
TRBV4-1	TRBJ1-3	ASSQDPQGTGNTIY
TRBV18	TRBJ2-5	ASSTAWAGASRGAQY
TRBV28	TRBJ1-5	ASRGEPGNQPQH
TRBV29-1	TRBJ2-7	SVGEGSYEQY
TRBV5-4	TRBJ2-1	ASSLELAGANEQF
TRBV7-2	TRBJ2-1	ASSLGQGRYNEQF
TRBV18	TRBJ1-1	ASLLPGTLNTEAF
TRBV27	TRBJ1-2	ASSLRVGYNYGYT
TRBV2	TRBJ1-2	ASSEALRGWAGYT
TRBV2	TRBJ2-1	ASSGTGGEQF
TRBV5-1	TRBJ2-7	ASSSQGTGYEQY
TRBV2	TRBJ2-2	ASTTGGAGELF
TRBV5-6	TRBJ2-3	ASSLAGRPDTQY
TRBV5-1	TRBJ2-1	ASSLGASGSKSYNEQF
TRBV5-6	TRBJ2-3	ASSLDASTDTQY
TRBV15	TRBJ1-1	ATSRGGTQNTEAF
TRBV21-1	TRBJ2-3	ASSSNPSSTDTQY
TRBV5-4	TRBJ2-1	ASSWSGSSYNEQF
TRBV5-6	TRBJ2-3	ASSFSRTDTQY
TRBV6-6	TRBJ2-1	ASSYSKLVNFDEQF
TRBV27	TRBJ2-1	AARAEPRDEQF
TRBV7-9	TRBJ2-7	ASSLALAGGPYEQY
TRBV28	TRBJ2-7	ASSSRFPLAPKPTYEQY
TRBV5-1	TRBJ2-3	ASSKGARPTDTQY
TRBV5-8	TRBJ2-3	ASSSQATSSGSPDTQY
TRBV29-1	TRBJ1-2	SVDNLGGYT
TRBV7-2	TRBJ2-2	ASSQRYTGELF
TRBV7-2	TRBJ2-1	ASSSGLAGGYNEQF